Listed below are T cell receptor beta chains from one sample, sequenced in a study of blood T cell repertoires in COVID-19. Generated by immunoSEQ multiplex PCR, the TCRdb table keeps only in-frame clones and is missing some. The repertoire consists of approximately 450,000 clones, with approximately 90% occurring once and the leading ten covering around 4.5%. The sequenced sample consisted of peripheral blood. Receptors were obtained from a woman aged 30 to 39 with acute or convalescent COVID-19. The CDR3 runs from the conserved cysteine through the conserved F or W. Fields, in order: clone size, J gene, V gene, D gene, CDR3 DNA, CDR3 protein. A D gene is named only where the DNA matches it firmly. Only part of the rows carry a size: once, few, many, or a class if the clone is expanded.

>NA|TRBJ1-3|TRBV3-1/TRBV3-2|NA
TGTGCCAGCACAGGGGATCATACGGGAAACACCATATATTTT
CASTGDHTGNTIYF
>NA|TRBJ1-5|TRBV28|NA
TGTGCCAGCAGTTCCGGGGTAAGCGGCAATCAGCCCCAGCATTTT
CASSSGVSGNQPQHF
>NA|TRBJ1-4|TRBV6-1|TRBD1
TGTGCCAGCAGTGTAATGACAGGGAAAGGAAGCGAAAAACTGTTTTTT
CASSVMTGKGSEKLFF
>once|TRBJ2-3|TRBV9|TRBD1
TGTGCCAGCAGCGTGGAACCGGGACAGGGGGAGACAGATACGCAGTATTTT
CASSVEPGQGETDTQYF
>NA|TRBJ1-1|TRBV7-9|NA
TGTGCCAGCAGCTTAGCGCACAGAAACACTGAAGCTTTCTTT
CASSLAHRNTEAFF
>NA|TRBJ2-1|TRBV19|TRBD1
TGTGCCAGTAGTATAAGGGACAGAGACTACAATGAGCAGTTCTTC
CASSIRDRDYNEQFF
>NA|TRBJ2-3|TRBV5-1|TRBD1
TGCGCCAGCAGCACCCCTCCGGGACAGGGGATCACAGATACGCAGTATTTT
CASSTPPGQGITDTQYF
>NA|TRBJ2-3|TRBV12-3/TRBV12-4|NA
TGTGCCAGCAGTTTAATGTCCGCAGATACGCAGTATTTT
CASSLMSADTQYF
>NA|TRBJ2-1|TRBV2|TRBD2
TGTGCCAGCGATGGCGGGGGGAGCAATGAGCAGTTCTTC
CASDGGGSNEQFF
>NA|TRBJ2-5|TRBV5-1|TRBD2
TGCGCCAGCAGCATGGGACTATTGGAGACCCAGTACTTC
CASSMGLLETQYF
>NA|TRBJ2-3|TRBV18|TRBD2
TGTGCCAGCTCAAGAATGGCGGGACTAGGAGATACGCAGTATTTT
CASSRMAGLGDTQYF
>NA|TRBJ2-1|TRBV19|TRBD2
TGTGCCAGTAGCCCGGGGGGCTACAATGAGCAGTTCTTC
CASSPGGYNEQFF
>once|TRBJ2-1|TRBV10-3|TRBD1
TGTGCCATCAGAGCACAGGGGGCGAAGAACAGTGAGCAGTTCTTC
CAIRAQGAKNSEQFF
>NA|TRBJ2-7|TRBV27|TRBD1
TGTGCCAGCAGTCACGTGACAGGGACCTACGAGCAGTACTTC
CASSHVTGTYEQYF
>NA|TRBJ1-1|TRBV10-3|NA
TGTGCCATCAGCCCACAGGACACGAACACTGAAGCTTTCTTT
CAISPQDTNTEAFF
>NA|TRBJ1-4|TRBV6-5|TRBD1
TGTGCCAGCAATAAAGAGACAGGGGGCGAAAAACTGTTTTTT
CASNKETGGEKLFF
>NA|TRBJ1-2|TRBV29-1|NA
TGCAGCGTTGAAGGTGTAGGTCGGGGCTATGGCTACACCTTC
CSVEGVGRGYGYTF
>NA|TRBJ2-2|TRBV7-3|NA
TGTGCCAGCAGCTTTGGCCGGGAGCTGTTTTTT
CASSFGRELFF
>NA|TRBJ1-5|TRBV19|TRBD1
TGTGCCAGTAGCGACAGGGTGATTCAGCCCCAGCATTTT
CASSDRVIQPQHF
>NA|TRBJ2-3|TRBV6-4|TRBD2
TGTGCCAGCAGTGACTCCTCCGCGGGAGCAGATACGCAGTATTTT
CASSDSSAGADTQYF
>NA|TRBJ2-7|TRBV3-1/TRBV3-2|NA
TGTGCCAGCAGCCAAGAAGCGTCCGTCTCCTACGAGCAGTACTTC
CASSQEASVSYEQYF
>NA|TRBJ2-1|TRBV15|TRBD2
TGTGCCACCAGCAGAGATTTTATCCTACCGGGGGGGCTTAAGAGCAATGAGCAGTTCTTC
CATSRDFILPGGLKSNEQFF
>NA|TRBJ2-5|TRBV10-3|TRBD1
TGTGCCATCAGTTCCGGGACAGGGAAAGAGACCCAGTACTTC
CAISSGTGKETQYF
>NA|TRBJ1-6|TRBV28|TRBD1
TGTGCCAGCAGTTTCGAATCTGACAGGGCGCGTTCACCCCTCCACTTT
CASSFESDRARSPLHF
>few|TRBJ2-2|TRBV11-2|NA
TGTGCCAGCATCCGCTCGGACACGTCGTGGACCGGGGAGCTGTTTTTT
CASIRSDTSWTGELFF
>NA|TRBJ1-4|TRBV27|TRBD1
TGTGCCAGCAGTCCGACGGACATGGGACAGTCTAATGAAAAACTGTTTTTT
CASSPTDMGQSNEKLFF
>NA|TRBJ1-1|TRBV19|TRBD1
TGTGCCAGTAGTACCGGACAGGCCTTCACTGAAGCTTTCTTT
CASSTGQAFTEAFF
>NA|TRBJ1-1|TRBV25-1|NA
TGTGCCAGCAGTGAAGTCGGGATCACTGAAGCTTTCTTT
CASSEVGITEAFF
>NA|TRBJ2-7|TRBV2|TRBD1
TGTGCCAGCACTCAGGGGACAGGGGTATCCTACGAGCAGTACTTC
CASTQGTGVSYEQYF
>once|TRBJ1-5|TRBV21-1|NA
TGTGCCAGCGAGACAGTACGATGCAATCAGCCCCAGCATTTT
CASETVRCNQPQHF
>NA|TRBJ2-5|TRBV2|TRBD2
TGTGCCAGCAGTGAAGCCGTAGCGGGGAAAGAGACCCAGTACTTC
CASSEAVAGKETQYF
>NA|TRBJ2-7|TRBV29-1|TRBD1
TGCAGCGCACTGACAGGGGACACGGACGAGCAGTACTTC
CSALTGDTDEQYF
>NA|TRBJ1-1|TRBV29-1|NA
TGCAGCGCCCGGACGGGGAAAGCCCGAACACTGGCTCCTGAAGCTTTCTTT
CSARTGKARTLAPEAFF
>NA|TRBJ2-3|TRBV11-2|TRBD2
TGTGCCAGCAGCTCGGGGGGGCGGACGCAGTATTTT
CASSSGGRTQYF
>once|TRBJ1-1|TRBV30|NA
TGTGCCTGGAGTGTAATAGATTACACTGAAGCTTTCTTT
CAWSVIDYTEAFF
>NA|TRBJ1-1|TRBV12-2|NA
NA
CASRLVGGGAHTEAFF
>NA|TRBJ1-6|TRBV6-4|NA
TGTGCCAGCAGTGACTGCACTCGCAGGGGTAATAATTCACCCCTCCACTTT
CASSDCTRRGNNSPLHF
>NA|TRBJ2-5|TRBV4-1|NA
TGCGCCAGCAGCCAAAACGGAGGGCTGCACCGGGAGACCCAGTACTTC
CASSQNGGLHRETQYF
>NA|TRBJ2-1|TRBV6-1|TRBD1
TGTGCCAGCAGTGATTGGGACAGGGTCAATGAGCAGTTCTTC
CASSDWDRVNEQFF
>NA|TRBJ1-2|TRBV19|TRBD1
TGTGCCAGCCGGACAGGGGGGTTAAATGGCTACACCTTC
CASRTGGLNGYTF
>NA|TRBJ2-5|TRBV27|TRBD2
TGTGCCAGCAGCGTAGGACTAGCGGGGGGGCGTTGGGAGACCCAGTACTTC
CASSVGLAGGRWETQYF
>NA|TRBJ1-1|TRBV9|TRBD1
TGTGCCAGCAGCGACCTGACAGGGTGGGGCACTGAAGCTTTCTTT
CASSDLTGWGTEAFF
>NA|TRBJ2-3|TRBV7-8|NA
TGTGCCAGCAGCTTAGCGGACTCCGGGACAGATACGCAGTATTTT
CASSLADSGTDTQYF
>NA|TRBJ2-7|TRBV28|NA
TGTGCCAGCAGGAGGCCGGGACAATGGTTTTACGAGCAGTACTTC
CASRRPGQWFYEQYF
>NA|TRBJ2-1|TRBV4-1|NA
TGCGCCAGCAGCGACTTTAAAGGTGAGCAGTTCTTC
CASSDFKGEQFF
>NA|TRBJ2-7|TRBV7-9|NA
TGTGCCAGCAGCCTTACACCGTACGAGCAGTACTTC
CASSLTPYEQYF
>NA|TRBJ2-3|TRBV2|NA
TGTGCCAGCAGTGAATTCAGGGAAGATACGCAGTATTTT
CASSEFREDTQYF
>NA|TRBJ2-7|TRBV7-9|NA
TGTGCCAGCAGCGTACCGGGAATCGCATACGAGCAGTACTTC
CASSVPGIAYEQYF
>once|TRBJ2-4|TRBV19|TRBD2
TGTGCCAGTAGTATAGAGTGGACTAGCGGGGCCAAACTAGCCAAAAACATTCAGTACTTC
CASSIEWTSGAKLAKNIQYF
>NA|TRBJ1-5|TRBV7-2|NA
TGTGCCAGCAGCTTAGATGATTCGGGCAATCAGCCCCAGCATTTT
CASSLDDSGNQPQHF
>NA|TRBJ1-6|TRBV6-1|NA
TGTGCCAGCAGTGATCGGGGAGCTTCCTATAATTCACCCCTCCACTTT
CASSDRGASYNSPLHF
>NA|TRBJ2-7|TRBV6-1|TRBD1
TGTGCCAGCAGTGAAGATGGGTCCCGGACAGGGGCGTACGAGCAGTACTTC
CASSEDGSRTGAYEQYF
>NA|TRBJ1-2|TRBV24-1|NA
TGTGCCACCAGTGAACAGGGATGGGGCTACACCTTC
CATSEQGWGYTF
>NA|TRBJ2-7|TRBV12-3/TRBV12-4|TRBD1
TGTGCCAGCAGTTACGGGACAGGGATCGAGCAGTACTTC
CASSYGTGIEQYF
>NA|TRBJ1-1|TRBV28|TRBD1
TGTGCCAGCACCTTGCTTGCACAGGGGCCGAACACTGAAGCTTTCTTT
CASTLLAQGPNTEAFF
>NA|TRBJ2-5|TRBV3-1/TRBV3-2|NA
TGTGCCAGCAGCCAAGAACCCAGTCAAGAGACCCAGTACTTC
CASSQEPSQETQYF
>NA|TRBJ1-1|TRBV25-1|NA
TGTGCCAGCAGCACGGGAACGCGGGCTTTCTTT
CASSTGTRAFF
>NA|TRBJ2-1|TRBV5-4|TRBD1
TGTGCCAGCAACAAAGTTTACAGGGGATTGAATGAGCAGTTCTTC
CASNKVYRGLNEQFF
>NA|TRBJ1-5|TRBV11-2|TRBD1
TGTGCCAGCAGCTTATCGCAGGGGGATCAGCCCCAGCATTTT
CASSLSQGDQPQHF